This T cell receptor beta chain was identified in a study of blood T cell repertoires in COVID-19. The wider study: Donors in the United States, Italy and Spain gave samples during acute or convalescent COVID-19.

The V end was cut by 6 bases, the J end by 1 base, with 21 bases between. This CDR3 is built from 17 residues. Germline V lookup: CDR1 MNHEY, CDR2 SMNVEV (reference sequence). The repertoire was sequenced with immunoSEQ multiplex PCR; TCRdb's copy has only in-frame clones and lacks some. Of about 220,000 clones in the sample, 82% were seen once. Patients of the Seattle cohort, enrolled during active infection, were followed longitudinally. What was sequenced was peripheral blood. The V and J genes are TRBV27 and TRBJ1-1, with D possibly TRBD1 on 6 matching bases. This TCR derives from a woman aged 70-85 years with COVID-19, enrolled during active disease. CDR3 nucleotides: TGTGCCAGCAGCCCAGGGGTCCAGAGGTGGGGGAACACTGAAGCTTTCTTT. Residues: CASSPGVQRWGNTEAFF.